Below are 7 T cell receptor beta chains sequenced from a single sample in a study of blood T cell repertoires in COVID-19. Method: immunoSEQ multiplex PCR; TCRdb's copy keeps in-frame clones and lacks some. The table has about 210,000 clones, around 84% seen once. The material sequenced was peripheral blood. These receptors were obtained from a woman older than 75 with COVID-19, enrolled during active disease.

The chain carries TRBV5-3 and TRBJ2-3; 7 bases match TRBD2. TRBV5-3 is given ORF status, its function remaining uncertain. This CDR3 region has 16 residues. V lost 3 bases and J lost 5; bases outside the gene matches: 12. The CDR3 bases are TGTGCCAGAAGCTCGACCAAGAGCGGGGAGGGAGATACGCAGTATTTT. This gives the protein CARSSTKSGEGDTQYF.

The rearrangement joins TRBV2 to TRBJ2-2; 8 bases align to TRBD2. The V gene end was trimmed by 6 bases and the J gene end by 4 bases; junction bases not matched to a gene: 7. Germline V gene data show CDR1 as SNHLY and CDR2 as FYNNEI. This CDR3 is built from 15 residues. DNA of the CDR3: TGTGCCAGCAGCGGGACTAGTCTAACCACCGGGGAGCTGTTTTTT. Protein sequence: CASSGTSLTTGELFF.

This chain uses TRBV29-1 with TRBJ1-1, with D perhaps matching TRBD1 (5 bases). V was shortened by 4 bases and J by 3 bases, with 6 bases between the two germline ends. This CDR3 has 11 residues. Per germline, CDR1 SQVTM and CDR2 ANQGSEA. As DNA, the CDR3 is TGCAGCGTTGGGGGGGACACTGAAGCTTTCTTT. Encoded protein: CSVGGDTEAFF.

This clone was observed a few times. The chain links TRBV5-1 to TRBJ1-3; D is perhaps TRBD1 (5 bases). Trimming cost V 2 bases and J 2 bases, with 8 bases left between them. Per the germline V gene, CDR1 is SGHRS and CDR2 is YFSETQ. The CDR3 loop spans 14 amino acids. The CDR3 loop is CASSFKGPGNTIYF. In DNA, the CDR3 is TGCGCCAGCAGCTTCAAGGGGCCTGGAAACACCATATATTTT.

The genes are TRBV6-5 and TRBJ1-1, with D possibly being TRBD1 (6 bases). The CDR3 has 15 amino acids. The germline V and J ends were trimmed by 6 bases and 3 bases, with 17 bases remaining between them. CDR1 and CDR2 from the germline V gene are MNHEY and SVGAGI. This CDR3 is CASSLSGTLYTEAFF. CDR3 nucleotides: TGTGCCAGCAGCCTTTCCGGGACACTGTACACTGAAGCTTTCTTT.

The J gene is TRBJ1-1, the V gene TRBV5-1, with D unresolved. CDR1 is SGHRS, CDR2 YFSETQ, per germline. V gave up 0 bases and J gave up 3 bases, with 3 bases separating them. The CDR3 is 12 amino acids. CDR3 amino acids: CASSLADTEAFF. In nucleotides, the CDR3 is TGCGCCAGCAGCTTGGCCGACACTGAAGCTTTCTTT. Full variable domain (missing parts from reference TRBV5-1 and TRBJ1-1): KAGVTQTPRYLIKTRGQQVTLSCSPISGHRSVSWYQQTPGQGLQFLFEYFSETQRNKGNFPGRFSGRQFSNSRSEMNVSTLELGDSALYLCASSLADTEAFFGQGTRLTVV.

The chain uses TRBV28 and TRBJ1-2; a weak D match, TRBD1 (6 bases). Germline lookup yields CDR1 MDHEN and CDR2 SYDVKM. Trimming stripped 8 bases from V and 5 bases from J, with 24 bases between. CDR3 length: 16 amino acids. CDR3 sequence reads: CASLYPPGGRKYGYTF. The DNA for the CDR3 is TGTGCCAGCCTTTACCCCCCGGGGGGGCGCAAATATGGCTACACCTTC.